This T cell receptor (beta chain) originates from a study of blood T cells in healthy people across ages. This clonotype was found a few times. Together with a sample-barcoded 5' primer, a J-beta primer mix was included in a second PCR lasting about 7 to 12 cycles. Each of the cDNA molecules was tagged by a template-switch adaptor with 12 random nucleotides. Individual samples furnished no less than 3 million CDR3-containing paired-end reads apiece. TCRdb re-derived calls from the 5' RACE reads in MiXCR, one entry per CDR3 protein. The data show around 1.7 million distinct CDR3 sequences, over 25% seen once. This TCR came from a woman aged 30 to 39 in good health. Source material: blood.

DNA of the CDR3: TGCAGTGCTAGCGGGGGTTGGAGCACAGATACGCAGTATTTT. Its translation is CSASGGWSTDTQYF. This chain links TRBV20-1 with TRBJ2-3; tentatively, D is TRBD2 (6 bases). The V and J ends lost 3 bases and 0 bases respectively, with 10 bases between them. This CDR3 is built from 14 residues. Looked up from germline, CDR1 is DFQATT and CDR2 is SNEGSKA (reference sequence).